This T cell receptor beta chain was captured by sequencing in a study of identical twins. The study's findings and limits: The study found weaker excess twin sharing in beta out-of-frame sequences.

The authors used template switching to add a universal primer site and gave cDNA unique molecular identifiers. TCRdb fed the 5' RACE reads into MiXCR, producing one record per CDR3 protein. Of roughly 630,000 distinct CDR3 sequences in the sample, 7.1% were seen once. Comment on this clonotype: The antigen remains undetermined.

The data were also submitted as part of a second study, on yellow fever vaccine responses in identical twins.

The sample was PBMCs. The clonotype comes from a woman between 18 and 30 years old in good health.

CDR3: CASSLPSRGSGSDTGELFF. CDR3 DNA sequence: TGTGCCAGCAGCTTACCCTCCCGAGGCAGCGGGAGTGACACCGGGGAGCTGTTTTTT. The chain joins TRBV7-6 to TRBJ2-2; 8 bases fit TRBD2. This CDR3 region has 19 residues. V lost 2 bases, J lost 3 bases, and 14 bases stayed unmatched. CDR1 and CDR2 (germline): SGHVS, FNYEAQ.